The present TCR beta chain was sequenced within a study of Ad26.COV2.S vaccination and SARS-CoV-2 variants. V lost 4 bases and J 5 bases, leaving 18 bases between the germline ends. The CDR3 runs 15 residues. Germline-derived CDR1 and CDR2 are MGHRA and YSYEKL. Method: immunoSEQ multiplex PCR; TCRdb's copy keeps in-frame clones and lacks some. This sample carries about 680,000 clones, roughly 90% of them seen once, and the ten largest clones take nearly 1.5%. General study findings and limits: Vaccinees showed greater spike-specific TCR breadth than placebo recipients. Reportedly, spike-specific CD8+ and CD4+ T cell responses achieved substantial breadth once vaccination had taken place.

The treatment is: 15 to 20 received Ad26.COV2.S at low or high dose, single or two shots; five or six received placebo; per-sample allocation not given. Samples came from day 63 after the first vaccine or placebo injection. SARS-CoV-2 spike from the Wuhan strain was encoded by the vaccine, an Ad26 vector. A word on this clone: Its antigen remains unidentified.

J is TRBJ2-7 and V is TRBV4-1; D might be TRBD2 (6 bases). The clonotype was recovered from a person aged 18-65 years who received the Ad26.COV2.S COVID-19 vaccine or a placebo. The starting material was peripheral blood, obtained in a trial of Ad26.COV2.S vaccine versus placebo. DNA for the CDR3: TGCGCCAGCAGCCTCCTAGTCGCGGGGTACGACGAGCAGTACTTC. It translates to CASSLLVAGYDEQYF.